The 32 T cell receptor beta chains below were found in one sample sequenced in a study of cytomegalovirus exposure and HLA in healthy donors (dated by TCRdb to about 2017). The protocol used for the library was the immunoSEQ multiplex PCR assay. Sourced from immuneACCESS, this table was stored by TCRdb with only in-frame sequences that have V and J called. A share of the clones is absent; for the studies checked, an unresolved V gene accounts for under half, and the remainder has no known explanation. This sample gives 150,000 to 200,000 clones in total; approximately 96% of them show up just once. The ten largest clones represent about 0.89% of the sample. The sample taken for sequencing was PBMCs. These receptors all come from a woman aged 18-29 years in good health and CMV-seronegative.

V usage is TRBV29-1 and J usage is TRBJ1-2; a possible D gene is TRBD1 (5 bases). Per germline, CDR1 SQVTM and CDR2 ANQGSEA. The CDR3 totals 14 residues. V shed 3 bases and J shed 4 bases, with 15 bases lying between them. Here the CDR3 DNA reads TGCAGCGTTGACGGAGGGACGGAAGGCTATGGCTACACCTTC. Translating it yields CSVDGGTEGYGYTF.

The chain couples TRBV6-1 to TRBJ2-3; 7 nucleotides agree with TRBD1. J was trimmed by 2 bases and V by 11 bases; bases with no gene match: 7. Germline lookup yields CDR1 MNHNS and CDR2 SASEGT. This CDR3 region has 13 residues. CDR3 loop: CAQGDRYTDTQYF. The CDR3, as DNA: TGTGCCCAGGGGGACAGATACACAGATACGCAGTATTTT.

The chain carries TRBV29-1 and TRBJ1-1; D unresolved. The germline V gene has CDR1 SQVTM and CDR2 ANQGSEA. The CDR3 runs 12 residues. With 7 bases removed from V and 5 bases from J, the gap between germline ends came to 14 bases. The CDR3 coding sequence is TGCAGCGCGGACGAGGGAATTACTGAAGCTTTCTTT. This gives the protein CSADEGITEAFF.

The chain couples TRBV7-2 to TRBJ2-7; 9 nucleotides match TRBD1. Germline V lookup: CDR1 SGHTA, CDR2 FQGNSA. The V and J ends lost 5 bases and 0 bases, in that order; junction bases with no gene match: 5. CDR3 length: 15 amino acids. CDR3 sequence (DNA): TGTGCCAGCAGCCACGGGACAGGGCTCTCCTACGAGCAGTACTTC. Encoded protein: CASSHGTGLSYEQYF.

This clone has just one count. This chain joins TRBV30 and TRBJ1-5; weak D call: TRBD1 (6 bases). The CDR3 has 15 residues. Germline V gene sequence: CDR1 GTSNPN, CDR2 SVGIG (reference sequence). With 0 bases removed from V and 5 bases from J, the gap between germline ends came to 14 bases. CDR3 region: CAWSVLGGADQPQHF. The CDR3 nucleotides are TGTGCCTGGAGTGTACTGGGGGGGGCCGATCAGCCCCAGCATTTT. Full variable domain (outside the CDR3, taken from reference TRBV30 and TRBJ1-5): SQTIHQWPATLVQPVGSPLSLECTVEGTSNPNLYWYRQAAGRGLQLLFYSVGIGQISSEVPQNLSASRPQDRQFILSSKKLLLSDSGFYLCAWSVLGGADQPQHFGDGTRLSIL.

V gene TRBV18 combines with J gene TRBJ1-1, with D perhaps matching TRBD1 (6 bases). The CDR3 totals 14 residues. Trimming pared 3 bases from V and 1 base from J, leaving 9 bases between. Germline CDR1 KGHSH, CDR2 LQKENI. As DNA, the CDR3 is TGTGCCAGCTCACCGACAGGAACGAACACTGAAGCTTTCTTT. It codes for CASSPTGTNTEAFF.

This sequence joins TRBV9 and TRBJ1-4; TRBD1 aligns across 8 bases. Per the germline V gene, CDR1 is SGDLS and CDR2 is YYNGEE. The V gene end was trimmed by 4 bases and the J gene end by 7 bases; junction bases not matched to a gene: 12. The CDR3 loop spans 16 amino acids. The CDR3 sequence: CASSYDVGTGAEKLFF. The CDR3 DNA reads TGTGCCAGCAGCTACGACGTGGGGACAGGAGCTGAAAAACTGTTTTTT.

V is TRBV4-3 and J is TRBJ1-5; D remains ambiguous. Between the trimmed V and J ends, which lost 4 bases and 7 bases, there was a span of 17 bases. This CDR3 has 15 amino acids. Looked up from germline, CDR1 is LGHNA and CDR2 is YSLEER. The CDR3 loop reads CASSLDLLSGQPQHF. CDR3 bases: TGCGCCAGCAGCCTGGACCTTCTCTCGGGGCAGCCCCAGCATTTT.

The rearrangement joins TRBV4-2 to TRBJ1-1; maybe TRBD1 (5 bases). The CDR3 extends over 18 amino acids. The V gene's germline CDR1 is LGHNA and CDR2 YNFKEQ. The V end was cut by 0 bases, the J end by 5 bases, with 22 bases between. Here the CDR3 DNA reads TGTGCCAGCAGCCAAGATAGTGTCGGTACGGGGGGAAATACTGAAGCTTTCTTT. Amino acid sequence: CASSQDSVGTGGNTEAFF.

The chain couples TRBV4-1 to TRBJ2-7, with TRBD1 identical over 10 bases. This CDR3 region has 15 residues. Germline values: CDR1 MGHRA, CDR2 YSYEKL. The trim removed 4 bases at V and 4 bases at J, leaving 7 bases unmatched. The CDR3 spells CASSPSGQGLYEQYF. CDR3 nucleotide sequence: TGCGCCAGCAGCCCGTCGGGACAGGGGCTTTACGAGCAGTACTTC.

The rearrangement links TRBV5-6 to TRBJ2-7; 9 bases are shared with TRBD1. The CDR3 runs to 16 residues. CDR1 is SGHDT and CDR2 is YYEEEE in the germline V gene. The trim removed 1 base at V and 4 bases at J, leaving 9 bases unmatched. The CDR3 DNA reads TGTGCCAGCAGCTTGTCCCCGGGACAGGGAATGTACGAGCAGTACTTC. As protein: CASSLSPGQGMYEQYF. Supplemented by reference TRBV5-6 and TRBJ2-7, the full variable domain reads DAGVTQSPTHLIKTRGQQVTLRCSPKSGHDTVSWYQQALGQGPQFIFQYYEEEERQRGNFPDRFSGHQFPNYSSELNVNALLLGDSALYLCASSLSPGQGMYEQYFGPGTRLTVT.

The chain uses TRBV7-9 and TRBJ1-1; no firm D call. Looked up from germline, CDR1 is SEHNR and CDR2 is FQNEAQ (reference sequence). This CDR3 spans 10 amino acids. V was clipped by 1 base and J by 11 bases, with 5 bases between them. This CDR3 reads CASSLVEAFF. CDR3 DNA: TGTGCCAGCAGCTTAGTCGAGGCTTTCTTT.

This chain links TRBV4-1 with TRBJ1-2; 8 bases match TRBD1. The germline V gene has CDR1 MGHRA and CDR2 YSYEKL. Losses at the gene ends were 3 bases for V and 6 bases for J; bases not matched to a gene: 3. The CDR3 is made up of 13 amino acids. DNA of the CDR3: TGCGCCAGCAGCCACGGACAGGGAGATGGCTACACCTTC. Translated: CASSHGQGDGYTF.

The V gene is TRBV14, the J gene TRBJ2-7, with a weak D call TRBD1 (6 bases). Per germline, CDR1 SGHDN and CDR2 FVKESK. This CDR3 has 15 residues. The V and J ends lost 5 bases and 0 bases respectively, with 14 bases between them. The chain's CDR3 is CASSEGQLYSYEQYF. The CDR3 DNA reads TGTGCCAGCAGCGAAGGACAGCTTTACTCCTACGAGCAGTACTTC.

The gene calls are TRBV25-1 and TRBJ1-1; no firm D call. The CDR3 consists of 10 residues. The germline V gene encodes CDR1 MGHDK and CDR2 SYGVNS. The germline V and J ends were trimmed by 4 bases and 10 bases, with 7 bases remaining between them. The CDR3 spells CASSAPLAFF. DNA for the CDR3: TGTGCCAGCAGTGCCCCGTTAGCTTTCTTT. Variable domain in full (rest from reference TRBV25-1 and TRBJ1-1): EADIYQTPRYLVIGTGKKITLECSQTMGHDKMYWYQQDPGMELHLIHYSYGVNSTEKGDLSSESTVSRIRTEHFPLTLESARPSHTSQYLCASSAPLAFFGQGTRLTVV.

This rearrangement joins TRBV7-9 to TRBJ1-4; a weak D match, TRBD1 (5 bases). Germline assignment: CDR1 SEHNR and CDR2 FQNEAQ (reference sequence). V was shortened by 11 bases and J by 5 bases, with 9 bases between the two germline ends. CDR3 size: 11 residues. The DNA of the CDR3 is TGTGCCTCGCGGGGGAATGAAAAACTGTTTTTT. Its protein product is CASRGNEKLFF.

The V gene is TRBV30, the J gene TRBJ1-6; D perhaps matches TRBD1 (5 bases). The germline CDR1 and CDR2 sequences are GTSNPN and SVGIG (reference sequence). Trimming took off 7 bases at V and 0 bases at J, with 13 bases between the two ends. The CDR3 contains 15 residues. The CDR3 nucleotides read TGTGCCTCCCGGGACGGGAGCTCCTATAATTCACCCCTCCACTTT. It is translated as CASRDGSSYNSPLHF.

The chain couples TRBV7-9 to TRBJ2-2, with TRBD1 identical over 8 bases. V lost 6 bases, J lost 6 bases, and 15 bases stayed unmatched. The CDR3 is 17 residues long. The V gene's germline CDR1 is SEHNR and CDR2 FQNEAQ (reference sequence). This chain's CDR3 is CASSYHPWTGRPGELFF. The CDR3 region has the DNA TGTGCCAGCAGTTACCATCCATGGACAGGGCGGCCCGGGGAGCTGTTTTTT.

J is TRBJ2-1 and V is TRBV7-6; 8 bases match TRBD1. The CDR3 has 14 residues. V lost 5 bases to trimming and J lost 7 bases; unmatched junction nucleotides: 7. Germline V gene sequence: CDR1 SGHVS, CDR2 FNYEAQ. As DNA, the CDR3 is TGTGCCAGCAGCGTAAGGACAGGGTGGAATGAGCAGTTCTTC. The encoded protein is CASSVRTGWNEQFF.

This chain connects TRBV7-2 to TRBJ1-2; 9 bases align to TRBD1. The CDR3 has 16 amino acids. Germline V gene sequence: CDR1 SGHTA, CDR2 FQGNSA. V was pared by 8 bases and J by 7 bases, with 17 bases of the junction left unmatched. CDR3 loop: CASGAQGARVSGGYTF. DNA of the CDR3: TGTGCCAGCGGAGCACAGGGGGCGCGGGTCTCAGGTGGCTACACCTTC.

This chain joins TRBV7-8 and TRBJ1-6; maybe TRBD1 (5 bases). Trimming took off 1 base at V and 2 bases at J, with 15 bases between the two ends. This CDR3 is 18 amino acids long. From germline, CDR1 is SGHVS and CDR2 FQNEAQ. The CDR3 reads CASSLDGGSGTYNSPLHF. Here the CDR3 DNA reads TGTGCCAGCAGCTTAGATGGGGGGTCGGGAACCTATAATTCACCCCTCCACTTT. The complete variable domain, with remaining parts taken from reference TRBV7-8 and TRBJ1-6, reads GAGVSQSPRYKVAKRGQDVALRCDPISGHVSLFWYQQALGQGPEFLTYFQNEAQLDKSGLPSDRFFAERPEGSVSTLKIQRTQQEDSAVYLCASSLDGGSGTYNSPLHFGNGTRLTVT.

The J gene is TRBJ1-4, the V gene TRBV18; D is undetermined. This CDR3 region has 15 residues. Trimming removed 1 base at V and 3 bases at J, with 9 bases between. Germline V CDR1 and CDR2: KGHSH, LQKENI. CDR3 sequence: CASSPRGQANEKLFF. The DNA of the CDR3 is TGTGCCAGCTCACCACGAGGGCAGGCTAATGAAAAACTGTTTTTT.

The chain has TRBV9 and TRBJ2-3, with 13 bases aligning to TRBD2. The CDR3 contains 16 residues. Germline-derived CDR1 and CDR2 are SGDLS and YYNGEE. V lost 2 bases to trimming and J lost 5 bases; unmatched junction nucleotides: 5. The CDR3 DNA sequence: TGTGCCAGCAGCGTCACTAGCGGGGGGGCCAGAGATACGCAGTATTTT. Its protein is CASSVTSGGARDTQYF.

V is TRBV7-9 and J is TRBJ1-2; D gene ambiguous. There are 13 residues in the CDR3. The V gene lost 3 bases and the J gene lost 4 bases, with 9 bases spanning the gap. Germline assignment: CDR1 SEHNR and CDR2 FQNEAQ (reference sequence). The CDR3 bases are TGTGCCAGCAGCTTTCAGGAGGGCTATGGCTACACCTTC. It is translated as CASSFQEGYGYTF.

The gene calls are TRBV7-9 and TRBJ1-1; tentative D call: TRBD1 (5 bases). Trimming removed 0 bases from V and 4 bases from J, with 15 bases in between. The V gene's germline CDR1 is SEHNR and CDR2 FQNEAQ (reference sequence). The CDR3 is made up of 16 amino acids. The CDR3 region is CASSLAGFVGGTEAFF. The DNA for the CDR3 is TGTGCCAGCAGCTTAGCGGGGTTTGTGGGGGGCACTGAAGCTTTCTTT.

This clone appeared a few times. This chain connects TRBV6-4 to TRBJ2-3; D is perhaps TRBD1 (6 bases). The CDR3 is 15 residues long. CDR1 is MRHNA, CDR2 SNTAGT, per germline. V dropped 6 bases and J dropped 0 bases, with 13 bases sitting between them. CDR3 amino acids: CASSVGTTSTDTQYF. In DNA form, the CDR3 reads TGTGCCAGCAGCGTCGGGACAACTAGCACAGATACGCAGTATTTT.

J is TRBJ2-2 and V is TRBV27, with TRBD1 identical over 10 bases. The length of the CDR3 is 14 residues. V was clipped by 7 bases and J by 4 bases; unmatched bases: 3. CDR1 and CDR2 from the germline V gene are MNHEY and SMNVEV (reference sequence). In DNA, the CDR3 is TGTGCCAGCATGCGGACAGGGGGCACCGGGGAGCTGTTTTTT. Its protein is CASMRTGGTGELFF.

The chain joins TRBV5-1 to TRBJ2-7; possible D gene TRBD1, 6 bases. The CDR3 is 14 amino acids. Trimming pared 4 bases from V and 2 bases from J, leaving 13 bases between. The germline V gene has CDR1 SGHRS and CDR2 YFSETQ. The CDR3 reads CASSLRGYPYEQYF. CDR3 nucleotides: TGCGCCAGCAGCCTGAGGGGGTACCCCTACGAGCAGTACTTC.

J is TRBJ2-3 and V is TRBV14; no clear D. Germline values: CDR1 SGHDN, CDR2 FVKESK. Trimming removed 0 bases at V and 0 bases at J, with 10 bases between. The CDR3 has 16 amino acids. CDR3 DNA sequence: TGTGCCAGCAGCCAAGATCTCACACCCAGCACAGATACGCAGTATTTT. Protein sequence: CASSQDLTPSTDTQYF.

The chain couples TRBV6-1 to TRBJ1-4, with 9 nucleotides matching TRBD1. This CDR3 has 15 amino acids. Germline V CDR1 and CDR2: MNHNS, SASEGT. V shed 1 base, J shed 6 bases, and the junction held 3 bases outside the gene matches. The CDR3 loop is CASSEVRQGDEKLFF. In DNA form, the CDR3 reads TGTGCCAGCAGTGAAGTTCGACAGGGGGATGAAAAACTGTTTTTT.

On this clone itself: One end of the junction fails to match germline, which may point to a read error. The chain employs TRBV7-7 and TRBJ1-4; TRBD1 is a possible D gene (6 bases). The V gene's germline CDR1 is SSHAT and CDR2 FNYEAQ (reference sequence). The CDR3 is made up of 15 amino acids. CDR3 sequence: CASSLVQGPNEKLFF. For the CDR3, the DNA is TGTGCTAGCAGCTTAGTGCAGGGGCCTAATGAAAAACTGTTTTTT. The full variable domain, with the rest looked up from reference TRBV7-7 and TRBJ1-4, is GAGVSQSPRYKVTKRGQDVTLRCDPISSHATLYWYQQALGQGPEFLTYFNYEAQPDKSGLPSDRFSAERPEGSISTLTIQRTEQRDSAMYRCASSLVQGPNEKLFFGSGTQLSVL.

This chain uses TRBV14 with TRBJ1-1, with a possible D match to TRBD1 (5 bases). The CDR3 spans 14 residues. Between the trimmed V and J ends, which lost 0 bases and 4 bases, there was a span of 9 bases. Germline CDR1 is SGHDN and CDR2 is FVKESK. This CDR3 is CASSQDTGGTEAFF. Here the CDR3 DNA reads TGTGCCAGCAGCCAAGATACCGGGGGCACTGAAGCTTTCTTT.